This TCR beta chain was sequenced in a study of shared T cell receptors in the human thymus. From germline, CDR1 is MGHRA and CDR2 YSYEKL. This CDR3 region has 15 residues. Trimming removed 3 bases at V and 5 bases at J, with 15 bases between. There are a few counts of this clone. Data came from immunoSEQ multiplex PCR; TCRdb stores just in-frame clones and leaves some out. This table has 550,000 to 800,000 clones, 75% to 90% appearing once. The same specimen was also included in a second study, on human thymus T cells. Per that paper: Donors were healthy Finnish infants having corrective surgery for congenital heart defects. V and J genes seemed to be used with bias in thymic and blood repertoires.

The chain has TRBV4-1 and TRBJ2-3; TRBD2 might be the D (5 bases). This sequence originates from a girl under three years old with a congenital heart defect. The sample was thymocytes. DNA for the CDR3: TGCGCCAGCAGCCACCCTCTAGCCGTCGAAGATACGCAGTATTTT. Its translation is CASSHPLAVEDTQYF.